Listed below are T cell receptor beta chains from one sample, sequenced in a study of blood T cell repertoires in COVID-19. Produced via immunoSEQ multiplex PCR; TCRdb's table is partial and in-frame only. Of roughly 63,000 clones in the sample, about 87% are singletons; the top ten hold under 1.5%. Material: peripheral blood. The source of these receptors is a man aged 55-75 years with acute or convalescent COVID-19. The CDR3 runs from the conserved cysteine through the conserved F or W. The D gene is left open where the match is weak. Clone size is shown for a subset of rows, as once, few, many or a class of expanded clone.

TRBJ2-1,TRBV4-3,NA,NA,TGCGCCAGCAGCCAAGATGCCCTTGGGGAGGTTTTGGGTGAAAACTACAATGAGCAGTTCTTC,CASSQDALGEVLGENYNEQFF
TRBJ1-1,TRBV29-1,once,TRBD1,TGCAGCGCTGCTGCAGGGGGGCCGGACACTGAAGCTTTCTTT,CSAAAGGPDTEAFF
TRBJ1-1,TRBV29-1,NA,NA,TGCAGCGTTGGGCAGGGGCCCACTGAAGCTTTCTTT,CSVGQGPTEAFF
TRBJ2-7,TRBV7-3,NA,TRBD1,TGTGCCAGCAGCGAGGGACAGGGGGACACCTACGAGCAGTACTTC,CASSEGQGDTYEQYF
TRBJ1-3,TRBV7-2,NA,NA,TGTGCCAGCAGCTTATCGGTCCTGGGGCCAAGCTCTGGAAACACCATATATTTT,CASSLSVLGPSSGNTIYF
TRBJ1-2,TRBV6-6,NA,NA,TGTGCCAGCAGTTACTCGCCCACAGATGGCTACACCTTC,CASSYSPTDGYTF
TRBJ2-2,TRBV6-2/TRBV6-3,NA,NA,TGTGCCAGCAGTTTGGAGGGGAACACCGGGGAGCTGTTTTTT,CASSLEGNTGELFF
TRBJ2-2,TRBV9,NA,TRBD2,TGTGCCAGCAGCGTAGTTGGGACTAGCGGATACACCGGGGAGCTGTTTTTT,CASSVVGTSGYTGELFF
TRBJ1-4,TRBV25-1,NA,NA,TGTGCCAGCAGACAGGGCAATGAAAAACTGTTTTTT,CASRQGNEKLFF
TRBJ1-2,TRBV6-6,NA,NA,TGTGCCAGCAGTTACTCGGGCGGGGTTGGCTACACCTTC,CASSYSGGVGYTF
TRBJ2-1,TRBV10-3,NA,TRBD2,TGTGCCATCAGTGTAACTAGCGGGAGGTCTACAGATGAGCAGTTCTTC,CAISVTSGRSTDEQFF
TRBJ2-7,TRBV9,NA,NA,TGTGCCAGCAGCGTAGAACAGGGTTATTACGAGCAGTACTTC,CASSVEQGYYEQYF
TRBJ1-1,TRBV18,NA,TRBD1,TGTGCCAGCTCTCACGACAGGGTACTGAACACTGAAGCTTTCTTT,CASSHDRVLNTEAFF
TRBJ2-2,TRBV9,NA,TRBD1,TGTGCCAGCAGCGTAGTCCCAGGGGGCGCTACGAACACCGGGGAGCTGTTTTTT,CASSVVPGGATNTGELFF
TRBJ2-7,TRBV28,NA,TRBD2,TGTGCCAGCAGTTTAAAAATTGCGACAGGCTCTAGACTAGCGGTTTTTTACGAGCAGTACTTC,CASSLKIATGSRLAVFYEQYF
TRBJ2-5,TRBV9,NA,NA,TGTGCCAGCAGCGTTCTCGGGAGTATCGAGACCCAGTACTTC,CASSVLGSIETQYF
TRBJ1-1,TRBV10-3,NA,TRBD1,TGTGCCATCAGTGAGCCCAGGACAGGGGGGAACACTGAAGCTTTCTTT,CAISEPRTGGNTEAFF
TRBJ2-3,TRBV5-1,NA,NA,TGCGCCAGCTGCATGCGACTCCAAATCACAGATACGCAGTATTTT,CASCMRLQITDTQYF
TRBJ1-1,TRBV4-1,NA,TRBD1,TGCGCCAGCAGCCAAGGGCAGGGGGCTACTGAAGCTTTCTTT,CASSQGQGATEAFF
TRBJ1-6,TRBV5-1,NA,NA,TGCGCCAGCAGCTTTACAGGGAGTGGGTCACCCCTCCACTTT,CASSFTGSGSPLHF
TRBJ1-1,TRBV15,NA,NA,TGTGCCACCAGCAGAGATGTGGGGGGAGGCACTGAAGCTTTCTTT,CATSRDVGGGTEAFF
TRBJ1-2,TRBV25-1,few,NA,TGTGCCAGCAGTGAAGCCGCGACAGCTTATGGCTACACCTTC,CASSEAATAYGYTF
TRBJ1-2,TRBV12-3/TRBV12-4,NA,NA,TGTGCCAGCAGCAAACGGGGGGCTCTAGGCTACACCTTC,CASSKRGALGYTF
TRBJ2-2,TRBV9,NA,TRBD2,TGTGCCAGCAGCGCCGCGGTGCGATCGGGGGGCACCGGGGAGCTGTTTTTT,CASSAAVRSGGTGELFF
TRBJ2-5,TRBV5-6,NA,TRBD2,TGTGCCAGCAGCGATGAGGGAGGGGAAGAGACCCAGTACTTC,CASSDEGGEETQYF
TRBJ1-1,TRBV30,NA,TRBD1,TGTGCCTGGCAATCCGGGACAGGGAACACTGAAGCTTTCTTT,CAWQSGTGNTEAFF
TRBJ2-7,TRBV7-2,NA,NA,TGTGCCAGCAGCCCACCCCCCGGGAGCTCCTACGAGCAGTACTTC,CASSPPPGSSYEQYF
TRBJ2-4,TRBV4-3,few,TRBD2,TGCGCCAGCAGCCAAGGGGCGGGGGAGGGACTAGCCAAAAACATTCAGTACTTC,CASSQGAGEGLAKNIQYF
TRBJ2-6,TRBV7-3,NA,TRBD1,TGTGCCAGCAGCTCGCTTCCGGGACAGGCCTTCTCTGGGGCCAACGTCCTGACTTTC,CASSSLPGQAFSGANVLTF
TRBJ2-2,TRBV7-2,NA,TRBD1,TGTGCCAGCAGCTTGGACAGGGCTATCGACACCGGGGAGCTGTTTTTT,CASSLDRAIDTGELFF
TRBJ1-6,TRBV18,NA,TRBD1,TGTGCCAGCTCACGGGGACAGGGAGAGTCACCCCTCCACTTT,CASSRGQGESPLHF
TRBJ2-7,TRBV29-1,NA,TRBD1,TGCAGCGTTGGGGGACAGGGGGAATACGAGCAGTACTTC,CSVGGQGEYEQYF
TRBJ1-4,TRBV5-4,NA,TRBD1,TGTGCCAGCAGCTTAGACAGGGGTAATGAAAAACTGTTTTTT,CASSLDRGNEKLFF
TRBJ1-5,TRBV19,NA,TRBD1,TGTGCCGCCCGACAGGGGGCATCGCCCCAGCATTTT,CAARQGASPQHF
TRBJ2-5,TRBV28,NA,TRBD2,TGTGCCAGCAGAGGGGGACTAGCGGGCGTTCGTGAGACCCAGTACTTC,CASRGGLAGVRETQYF
TRBJ1-1,TRBV5-4,NA,NA,TGTGCCAGCAGCTTTTCCCCAGTCATGAACACTGAAGCTTTCTTT,CASSFSPVMNTEAFF
TRBJ2-3,TRBV27,once,TRBD2,TGTGCCAGCAGTTATTTACTAGCGGACACAGATACGCAGTATTTT,CASSYLLADTDTQYF
TRBJ1-5,TRBV19,NA,NA,TGTGCCAGTAGTATAGGAGGGGCAGGGGATCAGCCCCAGCATTTT,CASSIGGAGDQPQHF
TRBJ1-3,TRBV7-7,NA,NA,TGTGCTAGCAGCCCCCAGCAGGGAGGGTCTGGAAACACCATATATTTT,CASSPQQGGSGNTIYF
TRBJ1-2,TRBV6-6,NA,TRBD1,TGTGCCAGCAGTGTTCAGGGGGCGTGGGGCTACACCTTC,CASSVQGAWGYTF
TRBJ2-7,TRBV3-1/TRBV3-2,NA,NA,TGTGCCAGCAGCCCCCTGGCCTCTACGAGGGGGTACGAGCAGTACTTC,CASSPLASTRGYEQYF